This TCR beta chain was observed in a study of blood T cell repertoires in COVID-19. Whole-study context: Specimens from acute and convalescent COVID-19 originated in the United States, Italy and Spain.

The data were produced by immunoSEQ multiplex PCR, yet TCRdb's version contains in-frame clones alone and is incomplete. In the table there are over 60,000 clones, approximately 92% of which are singletons. V shed 4 bases and J shed 3 bases, with 8 bases lying between them. The germline CDR1 and CDR2 sequences are LNHDA and SQIVND (reference sequence). This CDR3 region has 13 residues. The TCR originated in an elderly man with acute or convalescent COVID-19. The rearrangement uses TRBV19 and TRBJ2-3; perhaps TRBD2 as D (5 bases). The sample was peripheral blood. The CDR3 region is CASSTGNTDTQYF. The CDR3, as DNA: TGTGCCAGTAGTACGGGGAATACAGATACGCAGTATTTT.